These 9 T cell receptor beta chains share one sample of origin, sequenced in a study of neurological immune-mediated disorders (dated by TCRdb to about 2019). To prepare the library, 5' RACE was applied. Sequenced on an Illumina HiSeq 2500. Using fastp trimming at Q25 and MiXCR clonotype assembly, TCRdb reanalyzed the public sequencing data and kept in-frame beta chains. Duplicate CDR3 protein sequences are folded into a single record with the most common DNA and genes. Across this sample there are about 89,000 distinct CDR3 sequences, with around 2.6% seen only once. About 1% of the sample belongs to the ten largest clones. Sequences were obtained from PBMCs. These receptor sequences come from a woman in her thirties with multiple sclerosis.

CDR3 coding DNA: TGTGCCAGCAGCTTCCAGGGGAACTACGAGCAGTACTTC. Protein: CASSFQGNYEQYF. This rearrangement joins TRBV7-2 to TRBJ2-7; D is possibly TRBD1 (6 bases). The CDR3 is 13 amino acids. Germline lookup yields CDR1 SGHTA and CDR2 FQGNSA. Trimming removed 3 bases at V and 3 bases at J, with 9 bases between.

This clonotype was seen repeatedly, ten times or more. The chain is built from TRBV20-1 and TRBJ2-7, with D perhaps TRBD1 or TRBD2 (5 bases each). The V gene lost 6 bases and the J gene lost 3 bases, with 18 bases spanning the gap. Germline CDR1 reads DFQATT; CDR2 reads SNEGSKA (reference sequence). CDR3 size: 14 residues. CDR3 residues: CSADPGRRDYEQYF. The DNA for the CDR3 is TGCAGTGCAGACCCGGGACGCAGGGACTACGAGCAGTACTTC.

This clonotype came up many times. The chain is built from TRBV12-3 or TRBV12-4 and TRBJ2-7; 10 nucleotides line up with TRBD1. V shed 4 bases, J shed 3 bases, and the junction held 9 bases outside the gene matches. The CDR3 length is 16 residues. CDR3 nucleotides: TGTGCCAGCAGTTCCCATGACAGGGGGCTTGACTACGAGCAGTACTTC. It is translated as CASSSHDRGLDYEQYF.

This clonotype was seen a handful of times. V usage is TRBV7-2 and J usage is TRBJ1-1; 7 nucleotides match TRBD1. The germline gives CDR1 SGHTA, CDR2 FQGNSA. CDR3 length: 18 residues. V lost 3 bases, J lost 3 bases, and 16 bases stayed unmatched. The CDR3 protein is CASSFMPAGGSRDTEAFF. The CDR3 region has the DNA TGTGCCAGCAGCTTTATGCCCGCAGGGGGGTCAAGGGACACTGAAGCTTTCTTT.

This clonotype was observed a few times. Being one base from a much bigger clone, this may be a read error. The chain couples TRBV7-7 to TRBJ2-1, with D possibly being TRBD2 (6 bases). CDR3 length: 13 residues. CDR1 is SSHAT, CDR2 FNYEAQ, per germline (reference sequence). As DNA, the CDR3 is TGTGCTAGCAGCTTGGGCGGGGAAGATGAGCAGTTCTTC. Amino acid sequence: CASSLGGEDEQFF.

This clonotype came up a few times. The genes are TRBV10-2 and TRBJ2-1; 9 bases align to TRBD1. V lost 8 bases, J lost 8 bases, and 7 bases stayed unmatched. CDR3 length: 13 amino acids. The germline CDR1 and CDR2 sequences are WSHSY and SAAADI. The CDR3 protein is CASSTGGGDEQFF. DNA of the CDR3: TGCGCCAGCTCTACAGGGGGCGGCGATGAGCAGTTCTTC.

This clonotype was seen many times. V usage is TRBV9 and J usage is TRBJ2-1, with 12 bases lining up with TRBD2. The CDR3 length is 19 residues. V gave up 0 bases and J gave up 0 bases; unmatched junction bases: 7. Germline-derived CDR1 and CDR2 are SGDLS and YYNGEE. The DNA for the CDR3 is TGTGCCAGCAGCGTAGGGACTAGCGGGACACTCCGCTCCTACAATGAGCAGTTCTTC. Protein: CASSVGTSGTLRSYNEQFF.

This clonotype was seen many times. The chain recombines TRBV20-1 with TRBJ2-3, with TRBD2 matching over 12 bases. Per germline, CDR1 DFQATT and CDR2 SNEGSKA (reference sequence). The CDR3 is made up of 15 amino acids. Trimming cost V 0 bases and J 5 bases; bases outside gene matches: 3. The CDR3 here is CSARDLAGGKDTQYF. In DNA form, the CDR3 reads TGCAGTGCTAGAGATCTAGCGGGAGGGAAAGATACGCAGTATTTT.

This clonotype was recorded a few times. A much larger clone differs from this one at a single base, so this may be a read error. This chain joins TRBV20-1 and TRBJ2-3; D possibly uses TRBD1 or TRBD2 (5 bases each). CDR1 is DFQATT and CDR2 is SNEGSKA in the germline V gene (reference sequence). V lost 5 bases and J lost 5, with 20 bases in between. The CDR3 has 15 residues. The CDR3 here is CSALGLGLHKDTQYF. CDR3 DNA: TGCAGTGCTCTTGGACTGGGGCTACACAAAGATACGCAGTATTTT.